These 13 T cell receptor beta chains were all obtained from the same sample, sequenced in a study of blood T cell repertoires in COVID-19. Assay: immunoSEQ multiplex PCR; the TCRdb copy retains only in-frame clones and omits some. This table has hundreds of thousands of clones, around 78% appearing once. The sequenced sample consisted of peripheral blood. The receptors stem from a woman in her seventies with active or convalescent COVID-19.

The chain couples TRBV3-1 (or the pseudogene TRBV3-2) to TRBJ2-7, with 13 bases fitting TRBD2. V was pared by 3 bases and J by 2 bases, with 7 bases of the junction left unmatched. The germline V gene has CDR1 LGHDT and CDR2 YNNKEL (reference sequence). The CDR3 loop spans 17 amino acids. The CDR3 region is CASSQTGTSGTTYEQYF. CDR3 DNA sequence: TGTGCCAGCAGCCAGACAGGGACTAGCGGGACGACCTACGAGCAGTACTTC.

The chain links TRBV6-5 to TRBJ2-7; weak D call: TRBD1 (5 bases). Germline loops: CDR1 MNHEY, CDR2 SVGAGI. This CDR3 is built from 14 residues. The V and J ends lost 2 bases and 4 bases respectively, with 12 bases between them. The DNA for the CDR3 is TGTGCCAGCAGTTACGACAGATCGGCATACGAGCAGTACTTC. Translation: CASSYDRSAYEQYF.

This sequence joins TRBV19 and TRBJ2-5; 8 nucleotides agree with TRBD2. Germline V gene data show CDR1 as LNHDA and CDR2 as SQIVND (reference sequence). The CDR3 is 14 residues long. V gave up 6 bases and J gave up 5 bases; unmatched junction bases: 8. CDR3 nucleotides: TGTGCCAGTAGGACCGGGGGGGGCGTTGAGACCCAGTACTTC. It encodes CASRTGGGVETQYF.

Worth noting for this clone: At one of its ends the junction is not consistent with the germline gene, which may arise from a read error. This chain joins TRBV28 and TRBJ1-3; no clear D. Germline V CDR1 and CDR2: MDHEN, SYDVKM. This CDR3 contains 16 residues. Written as DNA, the CDR3 is TGTGCCAGCAGTTTATCGGGGAGTAGGTCTGGGAACACCATATATTTT. This gives the protein CASSLSGSRSGNTIYF.

This chain uses TRBV14 with TRBJ1-2; unclear D gene. The CDR3 extends over 12 amino acids. Germline V lookup: CDR1 SGHDN, CDR2 FVKESK. The ends were cut back, 6 bases at V and 0 bases at J, with 5 bases in the middle. The CDR3 DNA reads as TGTGCCAGCAGTACAGCTAACTATGGCTACACCTTC. The encoded protein is CASSTANYGYTF.

On this clone itself: The junction and the germline gene differ at one end; a read error may be behind it. The rearrangement uses TRBV6-2 or TRBV6-3 and TRBJ1-5; D might be TRBD1 (6 bases). The CDR3 covers 13 residues. Germline lookup yields CDR1 MNHEY and CDR2 SVGEGT. The CDR3 nucleotides are TGTGCCAGCAGTTACGGGGGCAAGCAGCCCCAGCATTTT. Protein: CASSYGGKQPQHF.

The table lists this clone with many counts. The chain employs TRBV28 and TRBJ1-4, with a possible D match to TRBD1 (6 bases). CDR1 is MDHEN and CDR2 is SYDVKM in the germline V gene. Trimming left V 5 bases short and J 3 bases short, with 13 bases between. CDR3 length: 15 residues. The CDR3 bases are TGTGCCAGCAGTCTCATCAGGGGCCCTAATGAAAAACTGTTTTTT. Translated: CASSLIRGPNEKLFF.

The DNA of the CDR3 is TGTGCCTGGAGTGAAGGTGGCGGGAGCCCAGATACGCAGTATTTT. It codes for CAWSEGGGSPDTQYF. V and J are TRBV30 and TRBJ2-3; TRBD2 agrees at 7 bases. This CDR3 region has 15 residues. In germline, CDR1 is GTSNPN, CDR2 SVGIG (reference sequence). V was pared by 1 base and J by 4 bases, with 8 bases of the junction left unmatched.

This clone was seen a single time. The chain employs TRBV5-1 and TRBJ2-7; TRBD2 might be the D (7 bases). The germline V gene has CDR1 SGHRS and CDR2 YFSETQ. V was shortened by 2 bases and J by 7 bases, with 19 bases between the two germline ends. The CDR3 sequence is 15 residues long. CDR3 DNA sequence: TGCGCCAGCAGCTTACGGGCGGGGGCTTTCGGGGAGCAGTACTTC. Encoded protein: CASSLRAGAFGEQYF.

The chain has TRBV19 and TRBJ1-1, with 11 bases matching TRBD1. Trimming took 1 base from V and 4 from J; bases not matched to a gene: 5. This CDR3 comprises 16 residues. Germline lookup yields CDR1 LNHDA and CDR2 SQIVND (reference sequence). CDR3 region: CASSIAGTGGRTEAFF. DNA of the CDR3: TGTGCCAGTAGTATAGCCGGGACAGGGGGGCGCACTGAAGCTTTCTTT.

This chain uses TRBV7-9 with TRBJ2-5; D gene ambiguous. Germline V gene sequence: CDR1 SEHNR, CDR2 FQNEAQ (reference sequence). Trimming removed 1 base at V and 1 base at J, with 10 bases between. CDR3 length equals 15 residues. CDR3 residues: CASSLGVHFQETQYF. The CDR3 coding sequence is TGTGCCAGCAGCTTAGGTGTACATTTCCAAGAGACCCAGTACTTC.

In its sample, this clone was seen once. This rearrangement joins TRBV11-3 to TRBJ2-1; 7 bases are shared with TRBD1. Unmatched junction bases numbered 11, after V lost 5 bases and J lost 7 bases. The CDR3 contains 15 residues. Germline CDR1 is SGHNT and CDR2 is YENEEA. As DNA, the CDR3 is TGTGCCAGCAGCCAAACAGGGGAGAGCGTAAATGAGCAGTTCTTC. Residues: CASSQTGESVNEQFF.

V is TRBV7-8 and J is TRBJ2-1; the D gene is possibly TRBD1 (5 bases). There are 18 residues in the CDR3. The V gene lost 1 base and the J gene lost 1 base, with 17 bases spanning the gap. CDR1 SGHVS and CDR2 FQNEAQ come from the germline V gene. CDR3 in amino acids: CASSLEQQVFGSYNEQFF. CDR3 nucleotide sequence: TGTGCCAGCAGCTTAGAGCAACAGGTCTTCGGGTCCTACAATGAGCAGTTCTTC.